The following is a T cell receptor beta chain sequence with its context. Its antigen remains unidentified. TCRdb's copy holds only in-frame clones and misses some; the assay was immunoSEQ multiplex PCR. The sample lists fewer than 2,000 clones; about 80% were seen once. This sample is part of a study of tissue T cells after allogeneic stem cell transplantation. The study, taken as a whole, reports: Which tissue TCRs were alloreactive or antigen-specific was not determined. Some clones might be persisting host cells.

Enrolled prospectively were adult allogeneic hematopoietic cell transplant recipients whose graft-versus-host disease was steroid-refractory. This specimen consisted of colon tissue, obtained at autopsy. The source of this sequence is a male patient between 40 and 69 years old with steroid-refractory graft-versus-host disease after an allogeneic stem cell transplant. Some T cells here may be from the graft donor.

The DNA of the CDR3 is TGTGCCAGCAGCCCGAGGGTATACTCTGGCTACACCTTC. It specifies CASSPRVYSGYTF. The V and J genes are TRBV7-9 and TRBJ1-2; D gene uncertain. From germline, CDR1 is SEHNR and CDR2 FQNEAQ (reference sequence). V was shortened by 5 bases and J by 7 bases, with 14 bases between the two germline ends. The CDR3 has 13 amino acids. The complete variable domain, with remaining parts taken from reference TRBV7-9 and TRBJ1-2, reads DTGVSQNPRHKITKRGQNVTFRCDPISEHNRLYWYRQTLGQGPEFLTYFQNEAQLEKSRLLSDRFSAERPKGSFSTLEIQRTEQGDSAMYLCASSPRVYSGYTFGSGTRLTVV.